This TCR beta chain was recovered during a study of molecular identifiers for immune sequencing clone quantification. Study-level background: With replicates, the RNA of roughly 20,000 or 100,000 naive CD8 cells was split five ways and four were sequenced. Study-level points and caveats: Detectable among around 1 million naive cells, according to reports, was Jurkat TCR RNA spiked in from one cell.

In preparing bulk TCR libraries, previously described methods and listed TCR primers were used. TCRdb fed the PCR reads into MiXCR, producing one record per CDR3 protein. The data show about 320,000 distinct CDR3 sequences, with about a fifth seen just once and roughly 0.8% held by the top ten. Many counts were recorded for this clonotype. Its antigen is currently unknown. A CD8+CD4-CCR7+CD45RA+ phenotype served as the sorting definition for naive CD8 T cells. This CDR3 has 14 amino acids. Germline CDR1 is SGHDT and CDR2 is YYEEEE. V was trimmed by 0 bases and J by 3 bases, leaving 10 bases between them.

The rearrangement links TRBV5-6 to TRBJ2-7; D may match TRBD1 or TRBD2 (5 bases each). Material for sequencing was naive CD8+ T cells from blood, with Jurkat cell RNA spiked in. Subset: FACS-sorted CD8+CD4-CCR7+CD45RA+ naive T cells. This sequence was found in a human donor in good health. Some libraries in this study had Jurkat cell RNA spiked in. CDR3 loop: CASSLAGANYEQYF. Written as DNA, the CDR3 is TGTGCCAGCAGCTTGGCCGGGGCGAACTACGAGCAGTACTTC.